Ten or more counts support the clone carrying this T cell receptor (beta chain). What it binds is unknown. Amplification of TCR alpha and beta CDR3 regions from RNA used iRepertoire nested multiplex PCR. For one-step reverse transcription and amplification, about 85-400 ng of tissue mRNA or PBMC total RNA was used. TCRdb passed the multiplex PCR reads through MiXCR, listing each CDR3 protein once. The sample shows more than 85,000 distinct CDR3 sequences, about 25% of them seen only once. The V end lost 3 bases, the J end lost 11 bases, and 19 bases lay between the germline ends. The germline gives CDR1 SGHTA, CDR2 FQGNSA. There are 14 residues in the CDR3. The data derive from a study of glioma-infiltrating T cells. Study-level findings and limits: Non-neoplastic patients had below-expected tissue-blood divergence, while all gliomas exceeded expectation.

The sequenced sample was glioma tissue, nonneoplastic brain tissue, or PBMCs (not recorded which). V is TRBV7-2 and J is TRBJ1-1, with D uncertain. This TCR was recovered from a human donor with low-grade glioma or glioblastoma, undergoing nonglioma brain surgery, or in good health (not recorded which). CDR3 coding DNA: TGTGCCAGCAGCTTCGCACGGGCAGAGCTTATCGCTTTCTTT. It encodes CASSFARAELIAFF.